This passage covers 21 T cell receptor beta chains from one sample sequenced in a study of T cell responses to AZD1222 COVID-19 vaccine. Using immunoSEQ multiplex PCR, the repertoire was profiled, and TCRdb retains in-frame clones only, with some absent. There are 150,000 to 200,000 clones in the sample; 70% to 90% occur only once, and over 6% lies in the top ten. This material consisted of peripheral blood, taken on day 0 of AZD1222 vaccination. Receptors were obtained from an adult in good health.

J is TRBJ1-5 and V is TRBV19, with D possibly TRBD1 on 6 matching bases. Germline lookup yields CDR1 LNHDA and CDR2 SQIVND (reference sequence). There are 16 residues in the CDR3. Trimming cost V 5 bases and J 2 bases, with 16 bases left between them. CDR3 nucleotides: TGTGCCAGTAGTGCAGGAGGGGGGTATGGCAATCAGCCCCAGCATTTT. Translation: CASSAGGGYGNQPQHF. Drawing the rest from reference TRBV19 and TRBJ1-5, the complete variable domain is DGGITQSPKYLFRKEGQNVTLSCEQNLNHDAMYWYRQDPGQGLRLIYYSQIVNDFQKGDIAEGYSVSREKKESFPLTVTSAQKNPTAFYLCASSAGGGYGNQPQHFGDGTRLSIL.

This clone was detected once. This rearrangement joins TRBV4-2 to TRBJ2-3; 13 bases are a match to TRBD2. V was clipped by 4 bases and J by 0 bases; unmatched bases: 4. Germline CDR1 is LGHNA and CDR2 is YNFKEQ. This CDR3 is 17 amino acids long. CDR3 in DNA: TGTGCCAGCAGCCCGGGGACTAGCGGGGACAGCACAGATACGCAGTATTTT. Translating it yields CASSPGTSGDSTDTQYF.

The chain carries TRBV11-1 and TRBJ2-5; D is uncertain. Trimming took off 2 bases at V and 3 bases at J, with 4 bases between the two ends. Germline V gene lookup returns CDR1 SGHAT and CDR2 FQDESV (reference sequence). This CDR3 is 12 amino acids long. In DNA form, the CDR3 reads TGTGCCAGCAGCTTAAGGAAAGAGACCCAGTACTTC. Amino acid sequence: CASSLRKETQYF.

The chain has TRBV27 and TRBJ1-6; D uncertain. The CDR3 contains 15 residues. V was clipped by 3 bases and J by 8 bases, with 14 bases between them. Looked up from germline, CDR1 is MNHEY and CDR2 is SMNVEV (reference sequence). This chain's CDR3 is CASSLTELTHSPLHF. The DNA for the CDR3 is TGTGCCAGCAGTTTGACGGAGCTGACGCATTCACCCCTCCACTTT.

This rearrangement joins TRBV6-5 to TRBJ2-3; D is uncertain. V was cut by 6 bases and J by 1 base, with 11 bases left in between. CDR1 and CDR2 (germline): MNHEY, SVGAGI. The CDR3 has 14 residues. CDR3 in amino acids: CASSDPGGTDTQYF. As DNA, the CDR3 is TGTGCCAGCAGCGACCCCGGCGGCACAGATACGCAGTATTTT.

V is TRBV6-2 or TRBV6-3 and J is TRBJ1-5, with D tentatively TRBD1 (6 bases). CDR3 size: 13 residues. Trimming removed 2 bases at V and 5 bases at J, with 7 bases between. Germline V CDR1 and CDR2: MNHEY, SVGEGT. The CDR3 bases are TGTGCCAGCAGTTACCAGGGGCATCAGCCCCAGCATTTT. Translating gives CASSYQGHQPQHF.

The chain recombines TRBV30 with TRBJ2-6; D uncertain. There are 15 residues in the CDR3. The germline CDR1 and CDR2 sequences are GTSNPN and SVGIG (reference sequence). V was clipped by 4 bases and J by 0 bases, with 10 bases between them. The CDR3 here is CAWNHASSGANVLTF. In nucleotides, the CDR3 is TGTGCCTGGAACCACGCCAGCTCTGGGGCCAACGTCCTGACTTTC.

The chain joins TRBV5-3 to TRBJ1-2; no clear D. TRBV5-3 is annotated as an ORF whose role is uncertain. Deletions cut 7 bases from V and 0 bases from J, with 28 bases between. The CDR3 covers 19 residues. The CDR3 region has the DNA TGTGCCAGAGAAGAAGAGGATCGCTACGGGTCGGAAGCTAACTATGGCTACACCTTC. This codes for CAREEEDRYGSEANYGYTF.

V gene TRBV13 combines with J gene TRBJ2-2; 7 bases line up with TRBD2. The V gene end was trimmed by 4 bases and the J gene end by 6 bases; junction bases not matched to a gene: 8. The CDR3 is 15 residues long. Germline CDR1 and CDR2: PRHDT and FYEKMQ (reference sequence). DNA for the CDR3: TGTGCCAGCAGCTCGGGAGGAGCGGGGCCCGGGGAGCTGTTTTTT. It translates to CASSSGGAGPGELFF.

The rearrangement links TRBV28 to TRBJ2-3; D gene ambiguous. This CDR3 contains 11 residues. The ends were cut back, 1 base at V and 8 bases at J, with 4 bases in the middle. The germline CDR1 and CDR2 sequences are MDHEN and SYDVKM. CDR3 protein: CASSLSGTQYF. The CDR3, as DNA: TGTGCCAGCAGTTTATCTGGTACGCAGTATTTT.

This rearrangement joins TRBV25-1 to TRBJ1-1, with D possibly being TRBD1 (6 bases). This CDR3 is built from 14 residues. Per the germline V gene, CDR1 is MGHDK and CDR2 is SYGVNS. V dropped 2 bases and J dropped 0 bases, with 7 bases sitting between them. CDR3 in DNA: TGTGCCAGCAGTGAAAACAGGGTGAACACTGAAGCTTTCTTT. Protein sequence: CASSENRVNTEAFF.

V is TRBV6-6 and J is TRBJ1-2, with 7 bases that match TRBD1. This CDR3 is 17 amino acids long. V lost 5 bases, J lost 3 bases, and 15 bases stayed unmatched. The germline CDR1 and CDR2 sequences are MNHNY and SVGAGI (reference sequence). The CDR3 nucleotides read TGTGCCAGCAGTCGAACCACCGGGACAGCCTTGGACTATGGCTACACCTTC. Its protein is CASSRTTGTALDYGYTF.

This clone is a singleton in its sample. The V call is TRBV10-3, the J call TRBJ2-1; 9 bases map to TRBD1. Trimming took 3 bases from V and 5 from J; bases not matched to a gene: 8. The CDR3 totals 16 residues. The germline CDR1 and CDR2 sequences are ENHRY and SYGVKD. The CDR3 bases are TGTGCCATCAGTGACCGGACAGGGGTGAGAAACAATGAGCAGTTCTTC. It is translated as CAISDRTGVRNNEQFF.

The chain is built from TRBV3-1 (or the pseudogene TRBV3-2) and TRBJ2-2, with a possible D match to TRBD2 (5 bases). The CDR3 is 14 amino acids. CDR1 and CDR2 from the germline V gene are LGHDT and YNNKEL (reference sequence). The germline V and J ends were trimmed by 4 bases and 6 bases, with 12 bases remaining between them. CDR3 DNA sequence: TGTGCCAGCAGCCTTGGAGGATTACCCGGGGAGCTGTTTTTT. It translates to CASSLGGLPGELFF.

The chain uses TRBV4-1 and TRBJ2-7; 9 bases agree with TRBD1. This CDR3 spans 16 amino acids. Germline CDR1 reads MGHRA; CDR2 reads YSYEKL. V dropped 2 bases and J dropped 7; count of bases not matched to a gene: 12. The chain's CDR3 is CASSQNPGQGPGEQYF. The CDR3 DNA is TGCGCCAGCAGCCAAAATCCGGGACAGGGACCGGGGGAGCAGTACTTC.

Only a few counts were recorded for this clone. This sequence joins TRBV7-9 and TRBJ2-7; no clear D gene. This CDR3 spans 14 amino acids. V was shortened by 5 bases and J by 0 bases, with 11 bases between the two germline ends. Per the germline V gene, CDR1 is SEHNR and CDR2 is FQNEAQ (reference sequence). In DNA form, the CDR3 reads TGTGCCAGCAGCGCTACAGCGAGCTCCTACGAGCAGTACTTC. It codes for CASSATASSYEQYF.

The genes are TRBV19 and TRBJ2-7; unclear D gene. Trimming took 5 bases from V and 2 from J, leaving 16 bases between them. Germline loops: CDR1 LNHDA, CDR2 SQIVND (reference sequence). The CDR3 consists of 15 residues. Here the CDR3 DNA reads TGTGCCAGTAGTGTAAAGGCAGCCGAGACCTACGAGCAGTACTTC. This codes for CASSVKAAETYEQYF.

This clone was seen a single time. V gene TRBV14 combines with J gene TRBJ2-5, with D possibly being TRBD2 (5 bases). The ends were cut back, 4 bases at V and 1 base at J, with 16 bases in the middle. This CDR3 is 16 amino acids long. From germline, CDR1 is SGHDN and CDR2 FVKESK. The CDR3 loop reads CASSPILGKSQETQYF. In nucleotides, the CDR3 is TGTGCCAGCAGCCCAATACTAGGAAAGTCCCAAGAGACCCAGTACTTC.

The CDR3 here is CASSPGDRPNEKLFF. As DNA, the CDR3 is TGTGCCAGTAGCCCAGGGGACAGGCCAAATGAAAAACTGTTTTTT. The rearrangement joins TRBV19 to TRBJ1-4; 8 positions match TRBD1. The trim removed 6 bases at V and 5 bases at J, leaving 8 bases unmatched. The length of the CDR3 is 15 residues. CDR1 is LNHDA and CDR2 is SQIVND in the germline V gene (reference sequence).

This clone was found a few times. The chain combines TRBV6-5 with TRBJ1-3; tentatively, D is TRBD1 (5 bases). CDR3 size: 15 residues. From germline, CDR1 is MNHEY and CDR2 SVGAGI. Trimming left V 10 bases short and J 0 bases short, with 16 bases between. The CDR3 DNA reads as TGTGCCACCAGCCTGGGGGACTACTCTGGAAACACCATATATTTT. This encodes CATSLGDYSGNTIYF.

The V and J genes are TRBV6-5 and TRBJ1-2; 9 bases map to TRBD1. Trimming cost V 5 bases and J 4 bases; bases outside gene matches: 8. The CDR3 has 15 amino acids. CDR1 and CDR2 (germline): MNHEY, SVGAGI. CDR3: CASSPRGTGSYGYTF. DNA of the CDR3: TGTGCCAGCAGTCCCCGAGGGACAGGGAGCTATGGCTACACCTTC.